The present T cell receptor (beta chain) was sequenced within a study of identical twins. A single record per CDR3 protein comes from TCRdb applying MiXCR to the 5' RACE reads. This sample has 450,000 to 650,000 distinct CDR3 sequences, with roughly 15% found just once. V dropped 6 bases and J dropped 4 bases, with 19 bases sitting between them. This CDR3 spans 15 amino acids. Germline V gene data show CDR1 as DFQATT and CDR2 as SNEGSKA (reference sequence). This clonotype has a handful of counts. The data were also submitted as part of a second study, on yellow fever vaccine responses in identical twins.

This sequence joins TRBV20-1 and TRBJ2-1, with TRBD2 as a possible D gene (5 bases). The sample taken for sequencing was CD4+ T cells sorted from blood. The clonotype originates from a woman aged 18 to 35 in good health. The CDR3 coding sequence is TGCAGTGCCTCTCGGGCTACCCGGGGTTACAATGAGCAGTTCTTC. Its translation is CSASRATRGYNEQFF.